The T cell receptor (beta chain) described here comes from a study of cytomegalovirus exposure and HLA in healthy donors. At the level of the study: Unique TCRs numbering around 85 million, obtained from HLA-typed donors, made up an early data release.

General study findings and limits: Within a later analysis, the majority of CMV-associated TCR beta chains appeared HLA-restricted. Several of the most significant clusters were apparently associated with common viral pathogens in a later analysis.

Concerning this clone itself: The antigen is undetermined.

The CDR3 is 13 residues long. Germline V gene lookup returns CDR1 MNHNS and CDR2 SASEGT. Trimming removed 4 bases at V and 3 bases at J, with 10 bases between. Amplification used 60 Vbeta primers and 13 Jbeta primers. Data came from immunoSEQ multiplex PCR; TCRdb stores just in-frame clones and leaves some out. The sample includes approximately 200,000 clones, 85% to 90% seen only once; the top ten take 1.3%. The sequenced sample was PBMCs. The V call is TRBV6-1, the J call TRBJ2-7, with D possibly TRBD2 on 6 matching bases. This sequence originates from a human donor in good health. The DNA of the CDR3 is TGTGCCAGCAGTGGCGGGAAATTCTACGAGCAGTACTTC. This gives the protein CASSGGKFYEQYF.